This T cell receptor beta chain was retrieved from a study of PD-1 blockade in mismatch repair-deficient tumors. Looking at the study overall: All were previously treated, progressing patients with about 11 mismatch repair-deficient cancer types.

All patients were mismatch repair deficient, assessed by either PCR or immunohistochemistry. TCR sequencing covered a few patients who responded to pembrolizumab. The CDR3 covers 11 residues. Germline CDR1 is SGHRS and CDR2 is YFSETQ. Trimming took 4 bases from V and 5 from J, leaving 6 bases between them. Study observations and caveats: Tumor-resident clones, often undetectable pretreatment in blood, expanded then contracted after pembrolizumab.

With regard to this clone: Its specificity is unknown.

Data came from immunoSEQ multiplex PCR; TCRdb stores just in-frame clones and leaves some out. The top ten hold less than 9% of the sample, which has about 51,000 clones, 81% seen once. The material was peripheral blood, obtained 20 weeks after starting pembrolizumab. The rearrangement joins TRBV5-1 to TRBJ1-1; D is uncertain. This TCR was recovered from an adult with mismatch repair-deficient cancer. The CDR3 DNA sequence: TGCGCCAGCAGCCCGGGTACTGAAGCTTTCTTT. This gives the protein CASSPGTEAFF.